This note documents a single TCR beta chain sequence. This sample is drawn from a study of shared clonotypes between healthy human individuals. Healthy and HIV-negative, the adult donors had no recent acute infections or vaccinations. The germline gives CDR1 SGDLS, CDR2 YYNGEE. This CDR3 region has 15 residues. The J segment lost 6 bases and the V segment lost 4 bases, leaving 8 bases of the junction unmatched. The assay was immunoSEQ multiplex PCR, and TCRdb's table has in-frame clones only and misses some. The sample carries under 750,000 clones, roughly two thirds recorded once. The TCR originated in a woman in her twenties or thirties in good health. This sequence joins TRBV9 and TRBJ2-3; 10 bases line up with TRBD2. Sequencing used memory CD4+ T cells sorted from blood. Indicated subset: CD45RA-negative fraction. The CDR3 DNA sequence: TGTGCCAGCAGCATAAGCGGGAGGGTGTTGGATACGCAGTATTTT. Translated, it gives CASSISGRVLDTQYF.